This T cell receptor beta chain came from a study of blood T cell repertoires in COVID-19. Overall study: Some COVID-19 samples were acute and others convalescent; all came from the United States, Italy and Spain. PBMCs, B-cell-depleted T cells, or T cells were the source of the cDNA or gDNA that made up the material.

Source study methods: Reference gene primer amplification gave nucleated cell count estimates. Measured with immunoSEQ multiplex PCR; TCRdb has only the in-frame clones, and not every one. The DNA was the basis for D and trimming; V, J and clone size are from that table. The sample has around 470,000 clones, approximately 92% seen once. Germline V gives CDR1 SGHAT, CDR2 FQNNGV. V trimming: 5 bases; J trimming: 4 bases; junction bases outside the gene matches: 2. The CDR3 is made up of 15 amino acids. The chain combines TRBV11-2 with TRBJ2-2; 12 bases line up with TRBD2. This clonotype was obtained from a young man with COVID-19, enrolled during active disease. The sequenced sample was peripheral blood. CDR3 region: CASSRTSGVTGELFF. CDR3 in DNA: TGTGCCAGCAGCCGGACTAGCGGGGTCACCGGGGAGCTGTTTTTT.